These T cell receptor beta chains were read from a single sample in a study of neurological immune-mediated disorders. TCRdb reprocessed the 5' RACE reads with MiXCR, giving one entry per CDR3 protein. The sample lists tens of thousands of distinct CDR3 sequences, around 3.3% seen once, with approximately 6.3% in the top ten. Sequencing input: PBMCs. The receptor source for this set is a middle-aged man with multiple sclerosis. CDR3s leave out the opening cysteine and the closing phenylalanine or tryptophan. Fields, in order: J gene, V gene, CDR3 protein.

j_gene: TRBJ2-7; v_gene: TRBV10-3; CDR3aa: AISSSQGTYEQY
j_gene: TRBJ1-1; v_gene: TRBV20-1; CDR3aa: SASKVNTEAF
j_gene: TRBJ2-7; v_gene: TRBV14; CDR3aa: ASPRAGGDYEQY
j_gene: TRBJ2-2; v_gene: TRBV5-8; CDR3aa: ASSLAGQGTGELF
j_gene: TRBJ1-1; v_gene: TRBV6-2/TRBV6-3; CDR3aa: ASTRVLQGLNTEAF
j_gene: TRBJ2-2; v_gene: TRBV28; CDR3aa: ASSFGRTSGGPGELF
j_gene: TRBJ2-7; v_gene: TRBV6-1; CDR3aa: ASSTDRSYEQY
j_gene: TRBJ2-3; v_gene: TRBV12-3/TRBV12-4; CDR3aa: ASSGLGEGITDTQY
j_gene: TRBJ2-7; v_gene: TRBV5-1; CDR3aa: ASSSNLDGYEQY
j_gene: TRBJ2-5; v_gene: TRBV4-1; CDR3aa: ASSPSRGVKETQY
j_gene: TRBJ2-5; v_gene: TRBV4-1; CDR3aa: ASSQVVTETQY
j_gene: TRBJ1-3; v_gene: TRBV5-5; CDR3aa: ASSLVPWTGTGNTIY
j_gene: TRBJ2-1; v_gene: TRBV27; CDR3aa: ASSLGGQAYNEQF
j_gene: TRBJ1-5; v_gene: TRBV7-9; CDR3aa: ASSLWRGQLGNQPQH
j_gene: TRBJ1-1; v_gene: TRBV7-9; CDR3aa: ASSLVLGDTEAF
j_gene: TRBJ1-3; v_gene: TRBV12-5; CDR3aa: ASGGNLGPQRNTIY